The clone carrying this T cell receptor (beta chain) was seen repeatedly, ten times or more. The antigen is undetermined. These data belong to a study of T-cell reconstitution after alpha-beta-depleted transplantation in children. General study results and limits: Surviving recipient T cells and thymic progenitors accounted for the high day-60 TCRbeta diversity observed in some patients. After one year, T-cell counts and TCRbeta diversity mostly came from new T cells. Several hundred expanded graft clones reportedly were the source of alpha-beta T cells about two months after transplant.

Per the germline V gene, CDR1 is SGHRS and CDR2 is YFSETQ. This CDR3 has 12 residues. Trimming left V 4 bases short and J 3 bases short, with 6 bases between. The authors prepared the TCRbeta library with unique molecular identifiers. TCRdb itself ran the PCR reads through MiXCR, one entry per CDR3 protein. The sample has about 300,000 distinct CDR3 sequences; over 7.5% are singletons. The sample was peripheral blood, taken 360 days after TCRalphabeta/CD19-depleted stem cell transplant. The receptor was isolated from a female patient aged 2-15 years who had a stem cell transplant for Fanconi anemia, so the T cells may come from the graft donor. The chain combines TRBV5-1 with TRBJ2-3; D gene uncertain. This CDR3 reads CASSVFTDTQYF. CDR3 coding DNA: TGCGCCAGCAGCGTGTTTACAGATACGCAGTATTTT.